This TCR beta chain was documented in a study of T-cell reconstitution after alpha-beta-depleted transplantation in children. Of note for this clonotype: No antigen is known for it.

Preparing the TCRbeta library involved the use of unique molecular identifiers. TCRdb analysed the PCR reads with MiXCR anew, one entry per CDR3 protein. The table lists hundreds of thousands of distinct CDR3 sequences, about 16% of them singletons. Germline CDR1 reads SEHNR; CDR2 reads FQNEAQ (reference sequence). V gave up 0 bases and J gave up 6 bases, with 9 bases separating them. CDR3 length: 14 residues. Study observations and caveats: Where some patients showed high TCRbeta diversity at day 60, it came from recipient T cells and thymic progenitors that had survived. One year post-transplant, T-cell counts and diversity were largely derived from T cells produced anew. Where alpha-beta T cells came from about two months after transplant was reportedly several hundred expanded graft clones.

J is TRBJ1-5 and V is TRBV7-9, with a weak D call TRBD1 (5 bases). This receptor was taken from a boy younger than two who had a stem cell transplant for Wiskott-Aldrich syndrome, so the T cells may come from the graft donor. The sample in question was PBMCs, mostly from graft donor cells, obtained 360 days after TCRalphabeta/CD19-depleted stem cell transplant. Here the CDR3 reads CASSLAGGTQPQHF. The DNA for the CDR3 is TGTGCCAGCAGCTTAGCTGGGGGAACTCAGCCCCAGCATTTT.